One and the same sample provided the 4 T cell receptor beta chains below, sequenced in a study of OX40 agonist ivuxolimab in advanced cancers. This table comes from immunoSEQ multiplex PCR, and its TCRdb copy is limited to in-frame clones, with some not included. The table lists approximately 13,000 clones, about 80% of them singletons. This sample comprised CD4+ or CD8+ T cells sorted from blood, obtained in a trial of the OX40 agonist ivuxolimab. All receptors derive from an adult with an advanced solid tumor such as melanoma, head and neck, liver or kidney cancer.

V gene TRBV4-3 combines with J gene TRBJ1-5; D call uncertain. The length of the CDR3 is 15 residues. Germline assignment: CDR1 LGHNA and CDR2 YSLEER. V lost 2 bases to trimming and J lost 8 bases, with 16 bases between them. CDR3 DNA: TGCGCCAGCAGCCAATCCCAGGCCATTCGGGAGCCCCAGCATTTT. This codes for CASSQSQAIREPQHF.

The rearrangement links TRBV9 to TRBJ1-1, with unresolved D. The CDR3 spans 15 residues. Trimming left V 4 bases short and J 4 bases short, with 17 bases between. Per germline, CDR1 SGDLS and CDR2 YYNGEE. The CDR3 DNA follows: TGTGCCAGCAGCCACCATGAAGGCGTTGGCACTGAAGCTTTCTTT. It yields the protein CASSHHEGVGTEAFF.

The rearrangement joins TRBV5-1 to TRBJ1-1, with 8 nucleotides matching TRBD1. V shed 0 bases, J shed 0 bases, and the junction held 10 bases outside the gene matches. Germline V gene data show CDR1 as SGHRS and CDR2 as YFSETQ. The CDR3 covers 18 residues. Here the CDR3 reads CASSLAQGARFLNTEAFF. CDR3 nucleotide sequence: TGCGCCAGCAGCTTGGCCCAGGGGGCGAGGTTTTTGAACACTGAAGCTTTCTTT.

In its sample, this clone was seen a few times. This chain links TRBV6-5 with TRBJ1-1, with 8 bases aligning to TRBD1. With 5 bases clipped from V and 7 bases from J, the junction kept 6 bases outside the gene matches. In germline, CDR1 is MNHEY, CDR2 SVGAGI. This CDR3 region has 13 residues. The CDR3 bases are TGTGCCAGCAGTGGACAGGGAGGGTTTGAAGCTTTCTTT. It encodes CASSGQGGFEAFF.